This is a list of T cell receptor beta chains from one sample in a study of beta chain features in type 1 diabetes. Only in-frame clones appear in the TCRdb table, and some are missing; sequencing was by immunoSEQ multiplex PCR. The top ten clones hold about 0.01% of a sample with about 400,000 clones, roughly 12% of them seen once. The sample consisted of naive CD4+ T cells from blood. The source is a woman in her late teens or twenties with type 1 diabetes. Each CDR3 is given with its conserved first and last residue. A D gene is named only where the DNA matches it firmly. Clone size is stated in some rows and not others, as once, few, many or a class when expanded.

>TRBV5-1|14|TRBD1|.|TRBJ1-1
TGCGCCAGCAGCCCGGGACAGTTCGGCACTGAAGCTTTCTTT
CASSPGQFGTEAFF
>TRBV28|15|.|few|TRBJ1-1
TGTGCCAGCAGCCCAAGCGGGAGATTGAACACTGAAGCTTTCTTT
CASSPSGRLNTEAFF
>TRBV30|14|.|few|TRBJ2-1
TGTGCCTGGAGTGGGAAGGGGCTACGCAATGAGCAGTTCTTC
CAWSGKGLRNEQFF
>TRBV5-1|14|TRBD1|few|TRBJ2-7
TGCGCCAGCAGGGGTACAGGGGGGTCCTACGAGCAGTACTTC
CASRGTGGSYEQYF
>TRBV30|17|TRBD1|few|TRBJ1-5
TGTGCCTGGAAGAGGAAGGACAGGGCTGACAACAATCAGCCCCAGCATTTT
CAWKRKDRADNNQPQHF
>TRBV9|13|.|.|TRBJ2-3
TGTGCCAGCAGCGTAGCTATCCGAGATACGCAGTATTTT
CASSVAIRDTQYF
>TRBV6-5|14|TRBD1|few|TRBJ1-1
TGTGCCAGCAATGAACAGGGGGTTAACACTGAAGCTTTCTTT
CASNEQGVNTEAFF
>TRBV5-4|16|TRBD2|.|TRBJ2-1
TGTGCCAGCAGCTTGGACCTAGCGGGGTCCTACAATGAGCAGTTCTTC
CASSLDLAGSYNEQFF
>TRBV4-3|15|.|few|TRBJ2-1
TGCGCCAGCAGCCGACAGGACAGACCCTACAATGAGCAGTTCTTC
CASSRQDRPYNEQFF
>TRBV5-4|18|TRBD1|few|TRBJ2-6
TGTGCCAGCAGCTTGGGCGGACAGGGGCCGTCTGGGGCCAACGTCCTGACTTTC
CASSLGGQGPSGANVLTF
>TRBV5-1|14|TRBD2|few|TRBJ2-3
TGCGCCAGCAGCCCGACTAGCGGGACAGATACGCAGTATTTT
CASSPTSGTDTQYF
>TRBV29-1|16|.|few|TRBJ1-2
TGCAGCGTTGTTTCTTTAGAACAGCTGATTAACTATGGCTACACCTTC
CSVVSLEQLINYGYTF
>TRBV30|11|.|.|TRBJ2-5
TGTGCCTGGAGTTCACGGGAGACCCAGTACTTC
CAWSSRETQYF
>TRBV7-6|12|.|.|TRBJ2-1
TGTGCCAGCCCACAGTTGGGCCATGAGCAGTTCTTC
CASPQLGHEQFF
>TRBV18|16|TRBD1|few|TRBJ1-1
TGTGCCAGCTCCCTGAGGACAGGGGACGTGAGCACTGAAGCTTTCTTT
CASSLRTGDVSTEAFF
>TRBV4-1|19|TRBD1|few|TRBJ1-2
TGCGCCAGCAGCCAAGTTTGGACAGGCCCCATCGGGGTGAACTATGGCTACACCTTC
CASSQVWTGPIGVNYGYTF
>TRBV9|16|TRBD1|.|TRBJ2-5
TGTGCCAGCAGCGCACCCCGGACAGGGATGGAGGAGACCCAGTACTTC
CASSAPRTGMEETQYF
>TRBV21-1|13|.|few|TRBJ1-1
TGTGCCAGCAGGTTAGGCGGGAACACTGAAGCTTTCTTT
CASRLGGNTEAFF
>TRBV2|15|.|few|TRBJ2-3
TGTGCCAGCAGTGCCGGGACTGGGTTCACAGATACGCAGTATTTT
CASSAGTGFTDTQYF
>TRBV7-7|13|TRBD1|few|TRBJ2-5
TGTGCTAGCAGCCTAGACAGGGGAGAGACCCAGTACTTC
CASSLDRGETQYF
>TRBV6-6|15|TRBD1|few|TRBJ2-3
TGTGCCAGCAGTTACTCGGGGGACAGGGGACATACGCAGTATTTT
CASSYSGDRGHTQYF
>TRBV19|15|TRBD2|few|TRBJ2-1
TGTGCCAGTACGGATGGCGGGAGGGCCTGGAATGAGCAGTTCTTC
CASTDGGRAWNEQFF
>TRBV9|14|TRBD1|few|TRBJ2-5
TGTGCCAGCAGCGTGCAGGGGGCCGGAGAGACCCAGTACTTC
CASSVQGAGETQYF
>TRBV11-2|16|TRBD2|.|TRBJ2-7
TGTGCCAGCAGCCCAACGACTAGCGGGAGAATCTACGAGCAGTACTTC
CASSPTTSGRIYEQYF
>TRBV9|15|.|.|TRBJ2-2
TGTGCCAGCAGCGCAACCGCGTCGAACACCGGGGAGCTGTTTTTT
CASSATASNTGELFF
>TRBV5-1|14|.|few|TRBJ2-3
TGCGCCAGCAGCATGACTCCAACGGCAGATACGCAGTATTTT
CASSMTPTADTQYF
>TRBV4-2|16|TRBD2|few|TRBJ2-1
TGTGCCAGCAGCCTGGGACTAGCGGGAGGGCAGAATGAGCAGTTCTTC
CASSLGLAGGQNEQFF
>TRBV9|17|TRBD2|few|TRBJ2-1
TGTGCCAGCAGCGCCAAGGGAGGGGCCGGACCTTACAATGAGCAGTTCTTC
CASSAKGGAGPYNEQFF
>TRBV7-2|13|.|.|TRBJ2-7
TGTGCCAGCGGACTGACGAGCTCCTACGAGCAGTACTTC
CASGLTSSYEQYF
>TRBV10-3|14|.|.|TRBJ1-1
TGTGCCATCAGTGTAGCCCCGGCGGACACTGAAGCTTTCTTT
CAISVAPADTEAFF
>TRBV7-2|15|TRBD1|few|TRBJ2-7
TGTGCCAGCAGCTTATTGGGACAGGTATCCTACGAGCAGTACTTC
CASSLLGQVSYEQYF
>TRBV7-2|13|.|.|TRBJ2-6
TGTGCCAGCAGCTTACGTGGGGCCAACGTCCTGACTTTC
CASSLRGANVLTF
>TRBV11-3|13|TRBD2|.|TRBJ2-5
TGTGCCAGCCGACTAGCGGGAATAGAGACCCAGTACTTC
CASRLAGIETQYF
>TRBV18|15|.|few|TRBJ2-3
TGTGCCAGCTCACCAATCCCCAGGTTGACAGATACGCAGTATTTT
CASSPIPRLTDTQYF
>TRBV7-9|14|.|few|TRBJ1-5
TGTGCCAGCAGCAACTCAGGAAACAATCAGCCCCAGCATTTT
CASSNSGNNQPQHF
>TRBV27|16|.|few|TRBJ1-5
TGTGCCAGCAGTTTGGACGGAGGAGGGGTTCTGCAGCCCCAGCATTTT
CASSLDGGGVLQPQHF
>TRBV5-1|17|TRBD1|few|TRBJ2-6
TGCGCCAGCAGCCTTGGACAGGGACCCGCCGGGGCCAACGTCCTGACTTTC
CASSLGQGPAGANVLTF